The 25 T cell receptor beta chains given below trace back to one sample, sequenced in a study of Tregs in tolerant kidney transplant recipients. These receptors lack a known antigen. Recipient PBMCs carried a CFSE label and met irradiated graft donor PBMCs for over five days before FACS sorting. Generated by immunoSEQ multiplex PCR, the TCRdb table keeps only in-frame clones and is missing some. This sample has roughly 8,300 clones; roughly 34% occur once, and the top ten carry 5.5% to 7.5%. The material sequenced was CD8+ T cells from blood cultured with allogeneic cells, taken before the transplant. The origin of the receptors is a human patient who received a combined kidney and bone marrow transplant.

The chain has TRBV7-9 and TRBJ1-4; TRBD1 is a possible D gene (6 bases). Germline V CDR1 and CDR2: SEHNR, FQNEAQ (reference sequence). CDR3 size: 15 residues. Trimming took 5 bases from V and 7 from J, leaving 17 bases between them. The CDR3: CASSQLQGSGEKLFF. The CDR3 nucleotides read TGTGCCAGCAGCCAGCTACAGGGTTCGGGTGAAAAACTGTTTTTT.

This clone was picked up a small number of times. Within the sample, other DNA sequences also encode this same CDR3. The chain links TRBV30 to TRBJ2-5; D perhaps matches TRBD2 (7 bases). Germline CDR1 is GTSNPN and CDR2 is SVGIG (reference sequence). Trimming stripped 5 bases from V and 4 bases from J, with 20 bases between. The CDR3 spans 15 residues. CDR3 sequence (DNA): TGTGCCTGGGGAATTAGGGGGGGGGCGGGAGAGACCCAGTACTTC. Protein: CAWGIRGGAGETQYF.

This clone was observed a few times. The CDR3, as DNA: TGTGCCAGCAGCCCCATCATCCGGACAGGGGCTCACACAGATACGCAGTATTTT. Translation: CASSPIIRTGAHTDTQYF. The chain couples TRBV7-6 to TRBJ2-3, with 9 bases lining up with TRBD1. Germline CDR1 reads SGHVS; CDR2 reads FNYEAQ. The CDR3 is 18 residues long. V lost 5 bases, J lost 2 bases, and 14 bases stayed unmatched.

Only a few counts were recorded for this clone. The chain combines TRBV30 with TRBJ1-5; D remains ambiguous. V lost 5 bases and J 8 bases, leaving 16 bases between the germline ends. Per the germline V gene, CDR1 is GTSNPN and CDR2 is SVGIG (reference sequence). CDR3 size: 13 residues. CDR3 DNA: TGTGCCTGGGCCGGGAGTTTAAGTGAGCCCCAGCATTTT. Amino acids: CAWAGSLSEPQHF.

This clone was recorded a few times. Mismatch with germline at one junction end may stem from a read error. The gene calls are TRBV19 and TRBJ1-6; TRBD1 matches 9 bases. CDR1 LNHDA and CDR2 SQIVND come from the germline V gene (reference sequence). The CDR3 spans 15 residues. The CDR3 sequence is CASRIQGAGNSPLHF. DNA of the CDR3: TGTGCCAGTAGGATACAGGGGGCAGGGAATTCCCCCCTCCACTTT.

In its sample, this clone is medium-sized. The chain recombines TRBV4-1 with TRBJ2-1; 10 bases map to TRBD2. The trim removed 1 base at V and 8 bases at J, leaving 8 bases unmatched. This CDR3 has 16 amino acids. Germline CDR1 is MGHRA and CDR2 is YSYEKL. The CDR3 bases are TGCGCCAGCAGCCAAGTTCAAGCGGGAGGGCCGCATGAGCAGTTCTTC. The encoded protein is CASSQVQAGGPHEQFF.

This clone was seen a few times. The rearrangement joins TRBV7-2 to TRBJ1-2; 9 bases agree with TRBD1. This CDR3 comprises 16 residues. V lost 5 bases, J lost 4 bases, and 11 bases stayed unmatched. The germline V gene encodes CDR1 SGHTA and CDR2 FQGNSA. CDR3: CASSQLEGQGIYGYTF. DNA for the CDR3: TGTGCCAGCAGCCAGCTCGAGGGACAGGGAATCTATGGCTACACCTTC. The full variable domain, in which reference TRBV7-2 and TRBJ1-2 provide the parts outside the CDR3, is GAGVSQSPSNKVTEKGKDVELRCDPISGHTALYWYRQSLGQGLEFLIYFQGNSAPDKSGLPSDRFSAERTGGSVSTLTIQRTQQEDSAVYLCASSQLEGQGIYGYTFGSGTRLTVV.

Only a few counts were recorded for this clone. This chain joins TRBV5-8 and TRBJ1-5; D unresolved. Germline V gene sequence: CDR1 SGHTS, CDR2 YDEGEE. The CDR3 contains 12 residues. Trimming removed 4 bases at V and 5 bases at J, with 7 bases between. CDR3 sequence (DNA): TGTGCCAGCAGCGGCAGGTATCAGCCCCAGCATTTT. Its translation: CASSGRYQPQHF.

The gene calls are TRBV7-9 and TRBJ1-2; tentatively, D is TRBD1 (6 bases). Germline loops: CDR1 SEHNR, CDR2 FQNEAQ (reference sequence). The CDR3 is 14 residues long. The CDR3 DNA sequence: TGTGCTAGCGGGGTTGGGGGGGCTGGTGATGGCTACACCTTC. Protein sequence: CASGVGGAGDGYTF.

The CDR3 nucleotides are TGTGCCAGCAGCTTAGTGGGGGGGGTTGAGCAGTTCTTC. Translation gives CASSLVGGVEQFF. V gene TRBV7-9 combines with J gene TRBJ2-1; 7 bases are shared with TRBD2. The ends lost 1 base at V and 9 bases at J; junction bases unmatched: 3. The CDR3 has 13 residues. The germline V gene has CDR1 SEHNR and CDR2 FQNEAQ (reference sequence).

The chain has TRBV27 and TRBJ2-2; 10 nucleotides match TRBD1. The CDR3 has 14 residues. Germline CDR1 MNHEY, CDR2 SMNVEV (reference sequence). J lost 6 bases, V lost 6 bases, and 4 bases had no gene match. Here the CDR3 reads CASRTGGNPGELFF. The CDR3 nucleotides are TGTGCCAGCAGGACAGGGGGCAACCCCGGGGAGCTGTTTTTT.

V gene TRBV5-4 combines with J gene TRBJ1-4, with D tentatively TRBD1 (6 bases). Germline lookup yields CDR1 SGHNT and CDR2 YYREEE (reference sequence). This CDR3 is built from 17 residues. Deletions cut 4 bases from V and 5 bases from J, with 21 bases between. The CDR3 DNA follows: TGTGCCAGCAGCCCGAGAGGACAGAAAGAAGAAAATGAAAAACTGTTTTTT. Translating it yields CASSPRGQKEENEKLFF.

This clone was recorded a few times. This sequence joins TRBV7-8 and TRBJ1-1, with TRBD1 matching over 7 bases. V trimming: 3 bases; J trimming: 1 base; junction bases outside the gene matches: 8. The CDR3 sequence is 16 residues long. CDR1 is SGHVS and CDR2 is FQNEAQ in the germline V gene. The CDR3 spells CASSLLQGIGNTEAFF. CDR3 DNA: TGTGCCAGCAGCTTGTTACAGGGGATTGGGAACACTGAAGCTTTCTTT.

The table lists this clone with a few counts. The chain links TRBV7-2 to TRBJ1-5; unclear D gene. V dropped 2 bases and J dropped 0 bases, with 20 bases sitting between them. Germline assignment: CDR1 SGHTA and CDR2 FQGNSA. There are 19 residues in the CDR3. CDR3 nucleotide sequence: TGTGCCAGCAGCTTATACCCCTCGGGGTTCGTAAATAGCAATCAGCCCCAGCATTTT. Its translation: CASSLYPSGFVNSNQPQHF.

This clone was observed a handful of times. The chain joins TRBV27 to TRBJ2-1, with D maybe TRBD1 (5 bases). V lost 5 bases and J 0 bases, leaving 11 bases between the germline ends. The CDR3 spans 15 residues. Germline values: CDR1 MNHEY, CDR2 SMNVEV (reference sequence). The CDR3 is CASSQGVSSYNEQFF. CDR3 sequence (DNA): TGTGCCAGCAGTCAAGGGGTGAGCTCCTACAATGAGCAGTTCTTC.

This clone is labeled large (0.1 to 1%). The CDR3: CASSSPRGYSYEQYF. CDR3 nucleotide sequence: TGTGCCAGCAGCTCACCGCGAGGGTACTCCTACGAGCAGTACTTC. The chain employs TRBV7-9 and TRBJ2-7; a possible D gene is TRBD2 (5 bases). Germline CDR1 reads SEHNR; CDR2 reads FQNEAQ (reference sequence). The CDR3 totals 15 residues. The V end was cut by 4 bases, the J end by 0 bases, with 13 bases between.

By share of the sample, this clone is medium-sized. The chain carries TRBV19 and TRBJ2-3; maybe TRBD2 (6 bases). CDR3 length: 17 residues. CDR1 is LNHDA and CDR2 is SQIVND in the germline V gene (reference sequence). Trimming removed 1 base from V and 4 bases from J, with 18 bases in between. The CDR3 spells CASSIVYSRRRADTQYF. CDR3 nucleotide sequence: TGTGCCAGTAGTATAGTGTACAGCCGTAGGAGGGCAGATACGCAGTATTTT.

V is TRBV7-2 and J is TRBJ1-1, with TRBD1 as a possible D gene (5 bases). CDR1 is SGHTA, CDR2 FQGNSA, per germline. The V and J ends lost 2 bases and 1 base respectively, with 11 bases between them. The CDR3 extends over 15 amino acids. CDR3 nucleotide sequence: TGTGCCAGCAGCTTACCCTTCGGGGGGAACACTGAAGCTTTCTTT. Amino acid sequence: CASSLPFGGNTEAFF.

This clone was seen more than once but under ten times. The chain is built from TRBV21-1 and TRBJ2-1; TRBD1 reflects the table's D call only, with no check against the DNA. TRBV21-1 is described as a pseudogene. The CDR3 spans 19 residues. CDR3 amino acids: CASSNLLSPGTGGYNEQFF. The CDR3 nucleotides read TGTGCCAGCAGCAATCTACTCTCGCCCGGGACAGGGGGATACAATGAGCAGTTCTTC.

This rearrangement joins TRBV5-1 to TRBJ1-1, with D possibly TRBD1 on 5 matching bases. CDR1 and CDR2 from the germline V gene are SGHRS and YFSETQ. The CDR3 totals 13 residues. Trimming shortened V by 1 base and J by 4 bases, and 8 bases separated the two germline ends. The CDR3: CASSLSGGTEAFF. Written as DNA, the CDR3 is TGCGCCAGCAGCTTGTCCGGGGGCACTGAAGCTTTCTTT.

The chain carries TRBV2 and TRBJ1-2; TRBD1 agrees at 7 bases. V lost 6 bases to trimming and J lost 8 bases; unmatched junction nucleotides: 15. Looked up from germline, CDR1 is SNHLY and CDR2 is FYNNEI. The CDR3 extends over 15 amino acids. The CDR3 region has the DNA TGTGCCAGCAGGGCCCGGGGACAGACCCTCTACGGCTACACCTTC. Translating it yields CASRARGQTLYGYTF.

This chain connects TRBV7-3 to TRBJ2-1; 7 bases are a match to TRBD2. The germline CDR1 and CDR2 sequences are SGHTA and FQGTGA. The CDR3 spans 14 residues. Trimming at V came to 2 bases and at J to 8 bases, leaving 6 bases not matched to a gene. The DNA for the CDR3 is TGTGCCAGCAGCTTAGCGGGAGCGGGGTATGAGCAGTTCTTC. This translates into CASSLAGAGYEQFF.

The chain joins TRBV4-2 to TRBJ1-4, with a possible D match to TRBD1 (6 bases). Germline-derived CDR1 and CDR2 are LGHNA and YNFKEQ. Trimming removed 4 bases from V and 5 bases from J, with 20 bases in between. The CDR3 sequence is 17 residues long. CDR3 coding DNA: TGTGCCAGCAGCCCGAGAGGACAGAAAGAAGAAAATGAAAAACTGTTTTTT. Its translation: CASSPRGQKEENEKLFF.

V usage is TRBV27 and J usage is TRBJ1-1, with D unclear. The CDR3 runs to 13 residues. Looked up from germline, CDR1 is MNHEY and CDR2 is SMNVEV (reference sequence). V was clipped by 3 bases and J by 1 base, with 6 bases between them. CDR3 protein: CASSFEWNTEAFF. CDR3 DNA sequence: TGTGCCAGCAGTTTTGAGTGGAACACTGAAGCTTTCTTT.

The CDR3 nucleotides read TGTGCCAGCAGTGAAGTCCGGGACAGCTACAATGAGCAGTTCTTC. Translating gives CASSEVRDSYNEQFF. This chain connects TRBV6-1 to TRBJ2-1; 7 nucleotides align to TRBD1. CDR3 length: 15 amino acids. With V trimmed by 1 base and J by 3 bases, 3 bases remained unmatched. Germline CDR1 and CDR2: MNHNS and SASEGT.